This TCR beta chain originates from a study of T cells in Graves' hyperthyroidism and ophthalmopathy. At the level of the study: The initial diagnosis was the point when peripheral blood was collected, ahead of any treatment.

This clonotype was picked up one time. Antigen unknown. It was uncontrolled infection, other autoimmune disease, pregnancy or lactation that excluded patients. Diagnoses used clinical symptoms, serum thyroxine and TRAb, thyroid ultrasound and orbital computed tomography. TCR beta CDR3 region amplification was performed from RNA transcripts. The TCR CDR3 was amplified in a first-round RT-PCR using the HTBI primer set. TCRdb processed the multiplex PCR reads anew with MiXCR; each CDR3 protein has one entry. The table records fewer than 550,000 distinct CDR3 sequences, roughly a quarter of them present only once. Study-level findings and limits: Expanded thyroid clonotypes (above 0.001) were mostly also found in blood.

Looked up from germline, CDR1 is MNHNS and CDR2 is SASEGT. The CDR3 sequence is 12 residues long. V dropped 4 bases and J dropped 7; count of bases not matched to a gene: 3. The sample consisted of blood. This TCR was recovered from a woman in her 30s with Graves' ophthalmopathy. The rearrangement links TRBV6-1 to TRBJ1-2; 7 positions match TRBD1. The CDR3 here is CASSATGLGYTF. The CDR3 coding sequence is TGTGCCAGCAGTGCGACAGGGCTTGGCTACACCTTC.